This T cell receptor (beta chain) emerged from a study of response to subunit inactivated influenza vaccine. This CDR3 comprises 14 residues. With 5 bases removed from V and 0 bases from J, the gap between germline ends came to 14 bases. The germline V gene encodes CDR1 DFQATT and CDR2 SNEGSKA (reference sequence). General study results and limits: The study's authors posited that every seasonal influenza vaccination enlists few new T cells.

TCRdb used MiXCR to reprocess the RT-PCR reads, holding one entry per CDR3 protein. The data show about 800,000 distinct CDR3 sequences, 21% seen once. Turning to this clonotype: Its specificity is unknown.

The J gene is TRBJ2-7, the V gene TRBV20-1; D tentatively fits TRBD1 or TRBD2 (5 bases each). Sequenced material: PBMCs from blood, taken 4 to 6 days after vaccination. The receptor's source is a man in his forties or fifties who received an inactivated influenza vaccine. CDR3: CSARRDLSSYEQYF. CDR3 nucleotides: TGCAGTGCTCGAAGGGACCTAAGCTCCTACGAGCAGTACTTC.